Many counts were recorded for the clone carrying this T cell receptor beta chain. The sample comes from a study of Graves' ophthalmopathy and Graves' hyperthyroidism. RNA transcripts served as template for amplifying TCR beta CDR3 sequences. The first round was an RT-PCR with HTBI primers, and the second round was a multiplex PCR. In TCRdb, the multiplex PCR reads were re-called with MiXCR into one record per CDR3 protein. The sample shows approximately 210,000 distinct CDR3 sequences, 25% to 35% of them seen only once. The receptor was derived from a man in his fifties or sixties with Graves' ophthalmopathy. The sample consisted of peripheral blood.

The CDR3 nucleotides are TGTGCCAGCAGCTTAGGGCCTTCGAACACTGAAGCTTTCTTT. It is translated as CASSLGPSNTEAFF. The rearrangement joins TRBV7-3 to TRBJ1-1, with D unresolved. Germline lookup yields CDR1 SGHTA and CDR2 FQGTGA. The V end lost 2 bases, the J end lost 1 base, and 8 bases lay between the germline ends. The CDR3 extends over 14 amino acids.